Below are 3 T cell receptor beta chains sequenced from a single sample in a study of blood T cell repertoires in COVID-19. Using immunoSEQ multiplex PCR, the repertoire was profiled, and TCRdb retains in-frame clones only, with some absent. The data contain tens of thousands of clones, about three quarters of them singletons. What was sequenced was peripheral blood. These receptors were obtained from a man aged 25 to 40 with COVID-19, enrolled during active disease.

The genes are TRBV5-1 and TRBJ1-1; tentatively, D is TRBD1 (6 bases). Trimming pared 4 bases from V and 6 bases from J, leaving 13 bases between. Germline CDR1 is SGHRS and CDR2 is YFSETQ. The CDR3 runs 13 residues. The CDR3 region is CASSIQGSAEAFF. The CDR3 coding sequence is TGCGCCAGCAGCATCCAGGGGTCTGCTGAAGCTTTCTTT.

The CDR3 nucleotides read TGTGCCAGCAGCTTGGGGACAGGGGTCTATTATGAGCAGTTCTTC. This translates into CASSLGTGVYYEQFF. The gene calls are TRBV11-1 and TRBJ2-1; 10 bases are a match to TRBD1. The J segment lost 8 bases and the V segment lost 3 bases, leaving 7 bases of the junction unmatched. This CDR3 region has 15 residues. The germline gives CDR1 SGHAT, CDR2 FQDESV (reference sequence).

The rearrangement joins TRBV7-2 to TRBJ1-6; D perhaps matches TRBD1 (6 bases). Germline values: CDR1 SGHTA, CDR2 FQGNSA. V dropped 1 base and J dropped 10 bases, with 14 bases sitting between them. The CDR3 runs to 15 residues. The CDR3 loop is CASSLGTQGISPLHF. CDR3 DNA sequence: TGTGCCAGCAGCTTAGGAACACAGGGAATCTCACCCCTCCACTTT.